This paragraph reports one T cell receptor (beta chain). As processed by the authors: From reference gene primer amplification, estimates of nucleated cell counts were derived. Produced via immunoSEQ multiplex PCR; TCRdb's table is partial and in-frame only. D and trimming come from the DNA, and the V and J calls and clone size come from that table. The sample includes 85,000 to 95,000 clones, about 90% of them seen just once. V was pared by 0 bases and J by 4 bases, with 10 bases between. This CDR3 is built from 15 residues. From germline, CDR1 is SGHTA and CDR2 FQGTGA. The data are from a study of blood T cell repertoires in COVID-19. Study in general: The study drew acute and convalescent COVID-19 samples from the United States, Italy and Spain. Sources were T cells, B-cell-depleted T cells, or PBMCs; the material itself was cDNA or gDNA.

This chain uses TRBV7-3 with TRBJ2-1; possible D gene TRBD2, 6 bases. The clonotype was recovered from a woman between 50 and 59 years old in a cohort sampled during active COVID-19. Sequencing input: peripheral blood. The CDR3 loop reads CASSLTLGGYNEQFF. The CDR3 DNA follows: TGTGCCAGCAGCTTAACGTTGGGGGGTTACAATGAGCAGTTCTTC.